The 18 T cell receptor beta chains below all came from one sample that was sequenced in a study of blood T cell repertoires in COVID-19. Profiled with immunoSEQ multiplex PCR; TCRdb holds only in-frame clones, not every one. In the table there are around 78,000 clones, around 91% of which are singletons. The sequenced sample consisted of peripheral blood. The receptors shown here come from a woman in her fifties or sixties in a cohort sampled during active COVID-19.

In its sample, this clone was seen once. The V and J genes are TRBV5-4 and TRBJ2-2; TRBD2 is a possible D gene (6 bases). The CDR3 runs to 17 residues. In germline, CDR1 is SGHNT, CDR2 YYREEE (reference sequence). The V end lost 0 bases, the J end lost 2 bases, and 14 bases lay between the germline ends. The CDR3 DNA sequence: TGTGCCAGCAGCTTGGCGGCCGGGACTGGAAACACCGGGGAGCTGTTTTTT. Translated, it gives CASSLAAGTGNTGELFF.

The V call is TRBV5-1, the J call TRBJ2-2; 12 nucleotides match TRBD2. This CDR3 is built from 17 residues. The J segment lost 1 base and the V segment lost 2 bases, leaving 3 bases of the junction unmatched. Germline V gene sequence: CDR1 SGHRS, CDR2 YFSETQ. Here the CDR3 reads CASSFRTSGVNTGELFF. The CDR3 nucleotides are TGCGCCAGCAGCTTCCGGACTAGCGGGGTGAACACCGGGGAGCTGTTTTTT.

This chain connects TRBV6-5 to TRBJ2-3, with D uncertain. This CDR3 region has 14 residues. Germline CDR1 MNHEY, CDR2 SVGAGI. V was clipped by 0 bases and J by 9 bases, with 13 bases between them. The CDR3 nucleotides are TGTGCCAGCAGTTACTCGGCTAGATACGAGACGCAGTATTTT. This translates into CASSYSARYETQYF.

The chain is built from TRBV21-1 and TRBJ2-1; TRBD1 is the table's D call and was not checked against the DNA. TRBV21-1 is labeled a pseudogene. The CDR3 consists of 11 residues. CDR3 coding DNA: TGTGCCAGCAGCAAGCAGGGGTCAAAGTTCTTC. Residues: CASSKQGSKFF.

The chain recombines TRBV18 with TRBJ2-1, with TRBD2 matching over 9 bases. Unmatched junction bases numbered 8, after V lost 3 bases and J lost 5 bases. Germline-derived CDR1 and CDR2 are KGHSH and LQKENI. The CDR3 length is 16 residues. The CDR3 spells CASSPTSGRQNNEQFF. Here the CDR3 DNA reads TGTGCCAGCTCACCGACTAGCGGACGGCAGAACAATGAGCAGTTCTTC. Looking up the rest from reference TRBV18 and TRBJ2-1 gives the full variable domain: NAGVMQNPRHLVRRRGQEARLRCSPMKGHSHVYWYRQLPEEGLKFMVYLQKENIIDESGMPKERFSAEFPKEGPSILRIQQVVRGDSAAYFCASSPTSGRQNNEQFFGPGTRLTVL.

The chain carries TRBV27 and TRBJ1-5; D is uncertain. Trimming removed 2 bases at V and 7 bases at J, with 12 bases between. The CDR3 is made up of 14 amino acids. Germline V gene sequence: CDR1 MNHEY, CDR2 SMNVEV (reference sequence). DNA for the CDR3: TGTGCCAGCAGTTTACAGGCTACCGGACAGCCCCAGCATTTT. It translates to CASSLQATGQPQHF.

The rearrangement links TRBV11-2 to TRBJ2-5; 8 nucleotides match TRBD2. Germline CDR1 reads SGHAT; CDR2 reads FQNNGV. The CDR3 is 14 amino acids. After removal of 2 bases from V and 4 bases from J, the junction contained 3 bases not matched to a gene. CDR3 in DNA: TGTGCCAGCAGCTTAACAGCGGGAGTAGAGACCCAGTACTTC. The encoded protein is CASSLTAGVETQYF.

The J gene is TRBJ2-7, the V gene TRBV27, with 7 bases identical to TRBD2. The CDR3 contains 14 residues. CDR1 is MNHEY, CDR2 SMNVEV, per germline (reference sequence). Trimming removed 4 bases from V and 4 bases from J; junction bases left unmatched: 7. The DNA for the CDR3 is TGTGCCAGCAGTTGGACTAGTGAGGTATACGAGCAGTACTTC. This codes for CASSWTSEVYEQYF.

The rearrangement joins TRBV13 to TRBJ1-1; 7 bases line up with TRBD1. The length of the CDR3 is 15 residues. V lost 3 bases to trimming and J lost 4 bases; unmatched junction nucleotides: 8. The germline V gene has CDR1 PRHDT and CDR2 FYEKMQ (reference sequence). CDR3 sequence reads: CASSFPTGKGTEAFF. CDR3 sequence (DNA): TGTGCCAGCAGCTTCCCGACAGGGAAGGGCACTGAAGCTTTCTTT.

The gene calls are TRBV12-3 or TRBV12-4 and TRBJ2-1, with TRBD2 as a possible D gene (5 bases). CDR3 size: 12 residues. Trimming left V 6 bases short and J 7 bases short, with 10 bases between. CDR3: CASSRTSNEQFF. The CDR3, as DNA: TGTGCCAGCAGCCGTACTAGTAATGAGCAGTTCTTC.

CDR3 nucleotides: TGTGCCACCAGTGATCCAACGACAGGCTCCGCCACAGATACGCAGTATTTT. Amino acid sequence: CATSDPTTGSATDTQYF. The V and J genes are TRBV24-1 and TRBJ2-3, with a weak D call TRBD1 (6 bases). This CDR3 has 17 amino acids. The V end was cut by 3 bases, the J end by 2 bases, with 17 bases between. Per germline, CDR1 KGHDR and CDR2 SFDVKD.

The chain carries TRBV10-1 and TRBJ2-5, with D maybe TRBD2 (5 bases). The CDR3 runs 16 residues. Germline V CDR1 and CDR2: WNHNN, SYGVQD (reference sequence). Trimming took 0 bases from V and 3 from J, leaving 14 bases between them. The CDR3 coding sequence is TGCGCCAGCAGTGAGTCTGGAATTGGGAGAAAAGAGACCCAGTACTTC. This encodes CASSESGIGRKETQYF.

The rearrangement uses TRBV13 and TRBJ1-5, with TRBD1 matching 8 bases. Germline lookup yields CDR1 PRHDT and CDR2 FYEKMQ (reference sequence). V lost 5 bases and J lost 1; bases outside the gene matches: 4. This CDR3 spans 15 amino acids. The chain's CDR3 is CASSQGAGSNQPQHF. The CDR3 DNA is TGTGCCAGCAGCCAGGGGGCAGGAAGCAATCAGCCCCAGCATTTT.

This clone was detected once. Here the CDR3 reads CASSRQSGNEQYF. CDR3 sequence (DNA): TGTGCCAGCTCACGTCAATCAGGGAACGAGCAGTACTTC. The rearrangement links TRBV18 to TRBJ2-7; possibly TRBD1 for D (5 bases). The germline CDR1 and CDR2 sequences are KGHSH and LQKENI. V lost 4 bases and J lost 5, with 12 bases in between. The CDR3 runs 13 residues. Filled out from reference TRBV18 and TRBJ2-7, the complete variable domain reads NAGVMQNPRHLVRRRGQEARLRCSPMKGHSHVYWYRQLPEEGLKFMVYLQKENIIDESGMPKERFSAEFPKEGPSILRIQQVVRGDSAAYFCASSRQSGNEQYFGPGTRLTVT.

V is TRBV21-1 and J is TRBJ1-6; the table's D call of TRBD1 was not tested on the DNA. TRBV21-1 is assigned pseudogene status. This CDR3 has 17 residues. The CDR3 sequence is CASSNPPRDRDNSPLHF. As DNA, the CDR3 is TGTGCCAGCAGCAACCCGCCCCGGGACAGAGATAATTCACCCCTCCACTTT.

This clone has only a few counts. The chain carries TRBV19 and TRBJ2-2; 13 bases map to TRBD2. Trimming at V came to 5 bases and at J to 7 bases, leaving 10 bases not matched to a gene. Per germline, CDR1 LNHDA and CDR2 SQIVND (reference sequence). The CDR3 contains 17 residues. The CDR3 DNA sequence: TGTGCCAGTAGTGCCCGGTCCGGGACTAGCGGGGACGGGGAGCTGTTTTTT. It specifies CASSARSGTSGDGELFF.

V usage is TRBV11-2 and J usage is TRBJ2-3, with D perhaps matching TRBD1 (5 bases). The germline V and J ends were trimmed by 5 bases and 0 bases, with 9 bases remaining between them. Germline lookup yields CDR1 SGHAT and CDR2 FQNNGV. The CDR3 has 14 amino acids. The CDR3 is CASSVRVSTDTQYF. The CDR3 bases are TGTGCCAGCAGCGTCAGGGTTAGCACAGATACGCAGTATTTT.

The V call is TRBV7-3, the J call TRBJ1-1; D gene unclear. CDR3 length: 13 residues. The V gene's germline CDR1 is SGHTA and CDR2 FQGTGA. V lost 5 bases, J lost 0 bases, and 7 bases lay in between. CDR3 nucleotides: TGTGCCAGCAGCGCTCGGTTGAACACTGAAGCTTTCTTT. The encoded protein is CASSARLNTEAFF.